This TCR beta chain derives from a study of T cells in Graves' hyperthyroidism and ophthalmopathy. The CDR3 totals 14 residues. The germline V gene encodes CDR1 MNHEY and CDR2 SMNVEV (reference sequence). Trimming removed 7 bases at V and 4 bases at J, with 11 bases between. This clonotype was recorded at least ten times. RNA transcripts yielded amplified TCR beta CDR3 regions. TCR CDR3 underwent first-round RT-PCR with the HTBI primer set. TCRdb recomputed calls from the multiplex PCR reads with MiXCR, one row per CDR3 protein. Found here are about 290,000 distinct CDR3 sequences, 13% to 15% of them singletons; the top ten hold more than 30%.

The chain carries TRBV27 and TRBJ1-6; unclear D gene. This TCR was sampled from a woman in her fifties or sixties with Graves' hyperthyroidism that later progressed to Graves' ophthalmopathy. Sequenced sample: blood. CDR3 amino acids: CASTPGDYNSPLHF. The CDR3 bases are TGTGCCAGCACCCCGGGAGATTATAATTCACCCCTCCACTTT.